Shown below are 12 T cell receptor beta chains from a single sample sequenced in a study of T cells expressing NK-cell markers. TCRdb reanalyzed the 5' RACE reads, giving one entry per CDR3 protein sequence and no DNA. Its listing shows 550,000 to 600,000 distinct CDR3 sequences. The sample was blood T cells: a sorted CD56 or NKG2C T cell subset, CD4+ or CD8+ T cells, or bulk PBMC T cells (not recorded which). The receptors were sampled from a man aged 18-30 years in good health.

The chain has TRBV5-1 and TRBJ2-3; the TRBD1 assignment by TCRdb is unverifiable without DNA. The germline V gene has CDR1 SGHRS and CDR2 YFSETQ. The CDR3 totals 15 residues. CDR3 sequence: CASSPPGASTDTQYF.

V gene TRBV12-3 or TRBV12-4 combines with J gene TRBJ1-2; TCRdb picks TRBD1, but there is no DNA to check that call. There are 13 residues in the CDR3. The CDR3 here is CASSRTEASGYTF.

This chain uses TRBV5-1 with TRBJ2-3; TCRdb's D gene call, TRBD2, goes unchecked for lack of DNA. The germline CDR1 and CDR2 sequences are SGHRS and YFSETQ. The CDR3 is 16 residues long. CDR3 sequence: CASSQGLAANSDTQYF.

The chain uses TRBV5-1 and TRBJ2-1; TCRdb proposes TRBD2, but this gene call is untestable without DNA. This CDR3 contains 18 residues. Germline-derived CDR1 and CDR2 are SGHRS and YFSETQ. The CDR3 sequence: CASRPGTSGRASLDEQFF.

The chain's CDR3 is CASRVDPSWGNTIYF. The genes are TRBV10-2 and TRBJ1-3. The germline CDR1 and CDR2 sequences are WSHSY and SAAADI. The CDR3 is made up of 15 amino acids.

V and J are TRBV20-1 and TRBJ1-1. This CDR3 is built from 15 residues. Germline V gives CDR1 DFQATT, CDR2 SNEGSKA (reference sequence). CDR3 in amino acids: CSARDHNWRNTEAFF.

This rearrangement joins TRBV29-1 to TRBJ2-1; TCRdb selects TRBD1, and the lack of DNA leaves this call unchecked. The CDR3 consists of 13 residues. CDR1 and CDR2 (germline): SQVTM, ANQGSEA. The CDR3 spells CSVEVLGLRAQFF.

The rearrangement links TRBV5-8 to TRBJ2-7; TCRdb calls TRBD1, which cannot be checked without DNA. Germline assignment: CDR1 SGHTS and CDR2 YDEGEE. This CDR3 region has 16 residues. The CDR3 loop reads CASSPRPGQGTYEQYF.

The chain links TRBV29-1 to TRBJ2-4. This CDR3 spans 13 amino acids. Germline CDR1 SQVTM, CDR2 ANQGSEA. The CDR3 spells CSVKGLAKNIQYF.

The chain joins TRBV5-1 to TRBJ2-7; TCRdb's assignment of TRBD2 cannot be checked, as there is no DNA. Per the germline V gene, CDR1 is SGHRS and CDR2 is YFSETQ. CDR3 size: 15 residues. Here the CDR3 reads CASSLVGSGSGEQYF.

This chain connects TRBV29-1 to TRBJ1-1; as DNA is missing, the TRBD1 call by TCRdb cannot be tested. The CDR3 is made up of 14 amino acids. Germline V CDR1 and CDR2: SQVTM, ANQGSEA. The CDR3 loop reads CRAVGGGGNTEAFF.

The chain combines TRBV29-1 with TRBJ2-7; TCRdb's D gene call, TRBD2, goes unchecked for lack of DNA. The germline V gene has CDR1 SQVTM and CDR2 ANQGSEA. The CDR3 runs to 15 residues. The CDR3 region is CSVLDPGTLAGEQYF.